The clone carrying this T cell receptor beta chain was observed many times. Its specificity is not known. The DNA ends 3 residues before the CDR3 does, and the rest of the CDR3 is filled in from the germline J gene. The data originate from a study of T cell clonality in common variable immunodeficiency. Study-wide points: Common variable immunodeficiency TCR beta sequences reportedly had fewer deletions and N-nucleotide insertions. Compared with controls, CVID subjects had fewer shared TCRbeta clones.

Looked up from germline, CDR1 is DFQATT and CDR2 is SNEGSKA (reference sequence). Deletions cut 0 bases from V and 4 bases from J, with 18 bases between. This CDR3 has 16 amino acids. The protocol was immunoSEQ multiplex PCR, while the TCRdb copy is restricted to in-frame clones and leaves out a portion. The sample offers around 20,000 clones and no singletons, the top ten holding 2% to 2.5%. CVID meant reduced serum IgG, IgA and/or IgM plus specific antibody deficiency. Both groups were predominantly of Caucasian heritage. CVID subjects had received replacement immunoglobulin for at least one year. The chain joins TRBV20-1 to TRBJ1-2; D possibly corresponds to TRBD1 (6 bases). The sequence derives from a human donor with common variable immunodeficiency. Sequences were obtained from peripheral blood mononuclear cells. CDR3 in amino acids: CSARDLVRGSGYGYTF. The CDR3 bases that were read are TGCAGTGCTAGAGATTTAGTCAGGGGCAGCGGCTATGGC.